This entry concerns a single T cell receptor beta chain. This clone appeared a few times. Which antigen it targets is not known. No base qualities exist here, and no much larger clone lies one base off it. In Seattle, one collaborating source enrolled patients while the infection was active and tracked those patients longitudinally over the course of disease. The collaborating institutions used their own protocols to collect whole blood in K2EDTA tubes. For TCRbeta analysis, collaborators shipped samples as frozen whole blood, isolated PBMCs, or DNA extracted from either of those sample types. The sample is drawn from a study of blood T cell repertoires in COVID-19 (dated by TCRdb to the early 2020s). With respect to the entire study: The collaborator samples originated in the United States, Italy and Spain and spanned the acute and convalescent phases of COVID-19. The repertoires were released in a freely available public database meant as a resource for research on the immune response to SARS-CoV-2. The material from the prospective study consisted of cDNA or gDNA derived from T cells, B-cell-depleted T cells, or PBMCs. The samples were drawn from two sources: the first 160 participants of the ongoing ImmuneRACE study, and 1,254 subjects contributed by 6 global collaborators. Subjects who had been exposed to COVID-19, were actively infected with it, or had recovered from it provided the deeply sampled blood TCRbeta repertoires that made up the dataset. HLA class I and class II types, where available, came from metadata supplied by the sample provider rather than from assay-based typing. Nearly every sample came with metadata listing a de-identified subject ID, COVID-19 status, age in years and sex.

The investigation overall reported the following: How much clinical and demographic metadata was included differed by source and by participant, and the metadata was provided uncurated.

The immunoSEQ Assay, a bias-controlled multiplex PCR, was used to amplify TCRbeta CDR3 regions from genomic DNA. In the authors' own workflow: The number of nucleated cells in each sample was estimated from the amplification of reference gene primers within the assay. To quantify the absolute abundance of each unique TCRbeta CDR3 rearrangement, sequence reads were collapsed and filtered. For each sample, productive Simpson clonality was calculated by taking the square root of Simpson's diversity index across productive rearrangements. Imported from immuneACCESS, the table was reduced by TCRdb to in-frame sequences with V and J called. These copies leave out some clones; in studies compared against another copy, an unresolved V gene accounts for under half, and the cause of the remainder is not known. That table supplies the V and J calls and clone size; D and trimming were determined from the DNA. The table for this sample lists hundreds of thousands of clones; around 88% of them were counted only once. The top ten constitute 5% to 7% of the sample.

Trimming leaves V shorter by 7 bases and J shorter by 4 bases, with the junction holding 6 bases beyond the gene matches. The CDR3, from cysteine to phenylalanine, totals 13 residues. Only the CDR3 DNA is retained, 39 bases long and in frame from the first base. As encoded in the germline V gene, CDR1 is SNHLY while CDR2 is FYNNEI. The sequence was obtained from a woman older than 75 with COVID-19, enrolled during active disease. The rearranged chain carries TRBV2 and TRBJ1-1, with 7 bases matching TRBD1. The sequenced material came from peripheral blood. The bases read TGTGCCAGCACAGGGGGAAGGGGCACTGAAGCTTTCTTT. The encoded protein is CASTGGRGTEAFF.